Given below is one TCR beta chain in context. Its target antigen remains unknown. Base-call qualities are not available, and no considerably larger clone is one nucleotide away. The roughly 38 donors, aged about 6 to 95 years, were systemically healthy Caucasian individuals from Russia. Roughly 9.5 milliliters of peripheral blood were drawn from each donor into EDTA-treated Vacutainer tubes. Ficoll-Paque density-gradient centrifugation was used to isolate PBMCs, with at least 7 million obtained per sample. Total RNA, at least 5.5 micrograms per sample, was extracted from PBMCs with Trizol reagent. For every donor, flow cytometry on a PBMC aliquot measured the percentage of naive CD45RAhigh/CD27high T cells. The data were taken from a study of blood T cells in healthy people across ages (dated by TCRdb to the mid-2010s). General notes on the study: Template switching captured roughly one uniquely barcoded TCR beta cDNA molecule per two T cells in model experiments. The donors were divided into four age groups: young (average around 17 years), middle-aged (over 35), aged (under 70) and long-lived (more than 75). The study analyzed two additional independent replicas of 1 million unique cDNA reads from the same blood draw for two donors, one aged 18 to 30 and one aged 80 or older. Using deep sequencing normalized with unique cDNA molecular identifiers, the study measured how TCR beta repertoire diversity changes with age. Donors of different ages were randomly distributed across sequencing lanes to avoid experimental bias. General conclusions and limits of the study: The percentage of naive T cells measured by flow cytometry correlated strongly with observed TCR beta diversity. Conclusive comparison of naive and antigen-experienced compartments was prevented by the profiling of bulk unsorted PBMCs. Compared with the aged group, the long-lived group had more naive CD4+ T cells, fewer expanded clones and increased TCR diversity, suggesting age selection. Because the CMV infection status of the donors was unknown, age-related changes in expanded clonotypes may potentially have been confounded. Estimates of total diversity from one million sequenced T cells were regarded as lower bounds and underestimates. Observed TCR beta diversity per million T cells fell roughly linearly with age, and a significant reduction was already apparent by age roughly 40.

Receptor amplification or capture employed 5' RACE. The sample was run on an Illumina HiSeq 2500. A second roughly 6 to 12 cycle PCR used a sample-barcoded 5' primer and a J-beta primer mix. A template-switch 5' adaptor carrying 12 random nucleotides introduced a unique molecular identifier onto each TCR beta cDNA molecule. Each sample yielded at least 2.5 million CDR3-containing paired-end reads. The Mint cDNA synthesis kit, primed by a TRBC-specific oligonucleotide, was used to synthesize first-strand cDNA from all RNA. After uracil-DNA glycosylase treatment, a first 18-cycle PCR used universal primers M1SS and BC2_uni_R on all cDNA. As for how the authors treated the data: For normalization, 1 million high-quality reads, each with a distinct molecular identifier, were randomly selected from each sample. Instead of being binned into consensus sequences, reads that shared molecular identifiers were thrown out. CDR3 identification, clonotype clustering and error correction used MiTCR with a Q25 quality threshold and the strictest error-elimination algorithm. A nonparametric unseen species model with Euler transformation was used to estimate a lower bound on total TCR beta diversity. In-frame beta chains were kept once TCRdb had trimmed the public reads at Q25 with fastp and called clones with MiXCR. Under each unique CDR3 protein, matching rows form one entry showing the most common genes and DNA. These V and J calls derive from TCRdb rather than the authors' analysis. The sample yields about 1.4 million distinct CDR3 sequences; 59% were counted once. The top ten constitute approximately 7% of the sample.

The CDR3 holds 16 amino acids from the cysteine to the phenylalanine. The kept DNA is CDR3 alone, 48 bases in frame from the first base. Trimming at the junction amounts to 1 base on V and 0 bases on J, and the germline ends lie 13 bases apart. CDR1 is given as SQVTM and CDR2 as ANQGSEA, both from the germline V gene. Recombination connected TRBV29-1 to TRBJ1-3; tentative D gene TRBD1, with 5 bases matching. The clonotype was recovered from a man aged 18 to 29 in good health. The specimen sequenced was blood. The CDR3 sequence is CSVEGEGSSSGNTIYF. The nucleotides read TGCAGCGTTGAAGGAGAGGGGAGTAGCTCTGGAAACACCATATATTTT.